The clone carrying this TCR beta chain was recorded at least ten times. Amplified TCR beta CDR3 regions derived from RNA transcripts. Initially, a first-round RT-PCR of the TCR CDR3 employed the HTBI primer set. TCRdb analysed the multiplex PCR reads with MiXCR anew, one entry per CDR3 protein. The sample shows fewer than 900,000 distinct CDR3 sequences, over 15% of them seen only once. This sample was taken from a study of T cells in Graves' hyperthyroidism and ophthalmopathy. The V gene lost 0 bases and the J gene lost 5 bases, with 8 bases spanning the gap. This CDR3 has 13 amino acids. Germline V gene lookup returns CDR1 MNHEY and CDR2 SVGAGI.

The sample consisted of blood. The source of this sequence is a woman between 45 and 60 years old with Graves' hyperthyroidism that later progressed to Graves' ophthalmopathy. The V call is TRBV6-5, the J call TRBJ2-7, with D uncertain. CDR3 residues: CASSYSLGNEQYF. CDR3 coding DNA: TGTGCCAGCAGTTACTCGCTAGGTAACGAGCAGTACTTC.